This is a list of T cell receptor beta chains from one sample in a study of CD8 T cells in ankylosing spondylitis. TCRdb used MiXCR to reprocess the 5' RACE reads, holding one entry per CDR3 protein. The sample consists of 240,000 or so distinct CDR3 sequences, 8.6% of them appearing once. The sample comprised blood, either unsorted or a sorted T cell fraction (not recorded which). The origin of the receptors is a male donor with ankylosing spondylitis or in good health (not recorded which). Each CDR3 is given with its conserved first and last residue. The order of the fields is J gene, D gene, V gene, clone size, CDR3 protein, CDR3 DNA. D genes are given only for firm matches. Rows give clone size only sometimes, using once, few, many, or a class for an expanded clone.

TRBJ2-4 NA TRBV20-1 few CSARSQSKNIQYF TGCAGTGCTAGGTCCCAGTCCAAAAACATTCAGTACTTC
TRBJ2-6 NA TRBV19 NA CASSIDLENSGANVLTF TGTGCCAGTAGTATAGATCTAGAGAACTCTGGGGCCAACGTCCTGACTTTC
TRBJ2-1 TRBD1 TRBV7-9 many CASSWDRGRGEQFF TGTGCCAGCAGTTGGGACAGGGGGCGAGGTGAGCAGTTCTTC
TRBJ2-1 TRBD1 TRBV7-6 many CASTPRTGGYNEQFF TGTGCCAGCACCCCTCGGACAGGGGGTTACAATGAGCAGTTCTTC
TRBJ2-1 NA TRBV5-1 many CASSLAAGSAYNEQFF TGCGCCAGCAGCTTGGCCGCAGGGTCGGCCTACAATGAGCAGTTCTTC
TRBJ1-2 NA TRBV7-3 many CASSFDRDGTGYTF TGTGCCAGCAGCTTCGACCGGGACGGAACGGGCTACACCTTC
TRBJ2-1 TRBD2 TRBV29-1 many CSVTGLAGSEQFF TGCAGCGTTACGGGACTAGCGGGAAGTGAGCAGTTCTTC
TRBJ2-3 TRBD2 TRBV4-3 many CASSHRRGTSGGGGTDTQYF TGCGCCAGCAGCCACCGCCGCGGGACTAGCGGGGGGGGTGGCACAGATACGCAGTATTTT
TRBJ2-2 NA TRBV6-2/TRBV6-3 few CASRTYNTGELFF TGTGCCAGCAGGACTTATAACACCGGGGAGCTGTTTTTT
TRBJ2-1 TRBD1 TRBV5-1 many CASSLDRGLDNEQFF TGCGCCAGCAGCTTAGACAGGGGGTTAGACAATGAGCAGTTCTTC
TRBJ1-2 NA TRBV5-1 NA CASSSASTNYGYTF TGCGCCAGCAGCTCGGCCAGTACTAACTATGGCTACACCTTC
TRBJ2-3 TRBD2 TRBV11-2 few CASSRGISLGTSLLTDTQYF TGTGCCAGCAGCCGGGGCATTAGTTTAGGGACTAGCCTACTCACAGATACGCAGTATTTT
TRBJ1-6 NA TRBV7-2 NA CASSLVRRTVGSPLHF TGTGCCAGCAGCTTAGTTCGAAGGACAGTGGGTTCACCCCTCCACTTT
TRBJ2-3 NA TRBV6-5 once CASSYGSRRTDTQYF TGTGCCAGCAGTTACGGCAGCAGACGCACAGATACGCAGTATTTT
TRBJ2-3 TRBD1 TRBV29-1 many CSVTRQGSRDTQYF TGCAGCGTTACACGACAGGGTTCGAGAGATACGCAGTATTTT
TRBJ2-2 NA TRBV12-3/TRBV12-4 many CASSLGAVTGELFF TGTGCCAGCAGTTTGGGGGCAGTCACCGGGGAGCTGTTTTTT
TRBJ2-2 TRBD2 TRBV6-4 many CASSVASGNTGELFF TGTGCCAGCAGTGTGGCTAGCGGGAACACCGGGGAGCTGTTTTTT
TRBJ1-1 TRBD1 TRBV5-1 many CASSLGTANTEAFF TGTGCCAGCAGCTTAGGGACAGCGAACACTGAAGCTTTCTTT
TRBJ1-1 NA TRBV6-1 many CASTGGREAFF TGTGCCAGCACTGGTGGTCGGGAGGCTTTCTTT
TRBJ1-3 NA TRBV20-1 many CSARDRATIYF TGCAGTGCTAGAGACAGGGCTACCATATATTTT